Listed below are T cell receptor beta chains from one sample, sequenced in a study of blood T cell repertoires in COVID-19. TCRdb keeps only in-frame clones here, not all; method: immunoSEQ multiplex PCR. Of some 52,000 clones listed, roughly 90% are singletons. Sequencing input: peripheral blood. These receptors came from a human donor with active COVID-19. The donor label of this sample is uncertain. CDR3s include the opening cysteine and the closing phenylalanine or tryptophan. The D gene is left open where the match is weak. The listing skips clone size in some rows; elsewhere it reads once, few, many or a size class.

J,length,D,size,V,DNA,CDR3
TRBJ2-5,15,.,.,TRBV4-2,TGTGCCAGCAGCCAAGATTCGGGGGGCGGAGAGACCCAGTACTTC,CASSQDSGGGETQYF
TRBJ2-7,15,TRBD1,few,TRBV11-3,TGTGCCAGCAGCTTAGGAGGACAGGGCTCCTACGAGCAGTACTTC,CASSLGGQGSYEQYF
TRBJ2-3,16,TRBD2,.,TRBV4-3,TGCGCCAGCAGCCAGGGACTAGCGGGGGGGTGGGATACGCAGTATTTT,CASSQGLAGGWDTQYF
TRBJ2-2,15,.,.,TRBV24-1,TGTGCCACCAGTCGGGGTCAGTTGGGAACCGGGGAGCTGTTTTTT,CATSRGQLGTGELFF
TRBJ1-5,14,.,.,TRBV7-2,TGTGCCAGCAGCTTAGACAGGGCTTATCAGCCCCAGCATTTT,CASSLDRAYQPQHF
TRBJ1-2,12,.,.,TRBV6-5,TGTGCCAGCAGTTACGCGGGGGATGGCTACACCTTC,CASSYAGDGYTF
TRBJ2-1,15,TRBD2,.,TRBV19,TGTGCCAGTAGTATAGGAAGCGGGGGAAACAATGAGCAGTTCTTC,CASSIGSGGNNEQFF
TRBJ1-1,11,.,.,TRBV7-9,TGTGCCTCTGGACAGAACACTGAAGCTTTCTTT,CASGQNTEAFF
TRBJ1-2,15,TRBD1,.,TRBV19,TGTGCCAGTAGTCTTGGGGACAGGGGGAACTATGGCTACACCTTC,CASSLGDRGNYGYTF
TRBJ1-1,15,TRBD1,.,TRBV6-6,TGTGCCAGCAGTCACGGACAGGGCCCTGGCACTGAAGCTTTCTTT,CASSHGQGPGTEAFF
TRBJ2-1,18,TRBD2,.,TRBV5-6,TGTGCCAGCAGCTTGTATCCTAGCGGGGGGCTCTCCTACAATGAGCAGTTCTTC,CASSLYPSGGLSYNEQFF
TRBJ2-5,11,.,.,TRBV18,TGTGCCAGCAGCGGGCAAGAGACCCAGTACTTC,CASSGQETQYF
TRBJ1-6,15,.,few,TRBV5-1,TGCGCCAGCAGCTTGGTGGCAGGGGAGTCTTCACCCCTCCACTTT,CASSLVAGESSPLHF
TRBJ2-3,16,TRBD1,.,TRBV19,TGTGCCAGTAGTATAATGACAGGGCTCAGCACAGATACGCAGTATTTT,CASSIMTGLSTDTQYF
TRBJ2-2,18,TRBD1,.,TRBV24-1,TGTGCCACCAGTGATCACCGAAGACAGGGTCCGAGCACCGGGGAGCTGTTTTTT,CATSDHRRQGPSTGELFF
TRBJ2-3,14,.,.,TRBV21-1,TGTGCCAGCACCAAACTCCCCCCCACAGATACGCAGTATTTT,CASTKLPPTDTQYF
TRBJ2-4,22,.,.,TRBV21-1,TGTGCCAGCAGCTCTCCCCGTGGAGGGACAGGCGTTTGTCATAGAGCCAAAAACATTCAGTACTTC,CASSSPRGGTGVCHRAKNIQYF
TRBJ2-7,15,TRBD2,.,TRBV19,TGTGCCAGTAGTATTGGAGGGAGGGGAGTTTACGAGCAGTACTTC,CASSIGGRGVYEQYF
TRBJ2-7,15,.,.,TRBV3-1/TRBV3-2,TGTGCCAGCAGCCAAGATTCAGGGCACGCTTACGAGCAGTACTTC,CASSQDSGHAYEQYF
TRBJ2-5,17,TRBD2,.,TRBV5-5,TGTGCCAGCAGCCCAGGACTAGCGGGGGCCCCGGGTGAGACCCAGTACTTC,CASSPGLAGAPGETQYF
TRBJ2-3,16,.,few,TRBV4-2,TGTGCCAGCAGCCAAGGCCGGGGGGCCCACACAGATACGCAGTATTTT,CASSQGRGAHTDTQYF
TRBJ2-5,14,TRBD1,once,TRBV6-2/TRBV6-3,TGTGCCAGCAGTTACTTTGGGACAGCCGGGACCCAGTACTTC,CASSYFGTAGTQYF
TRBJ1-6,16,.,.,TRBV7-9,TGTGCCAGCAGCTCCGGTGATCAGGGAAGATTTTCACCCCTCCACTTT,CASSSGDQGRFSPLHF
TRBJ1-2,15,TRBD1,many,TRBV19,TGTGCCAGTAGTCCCTCGGGACAGGGTGGCTATGGCTACACCTTC,CASSPSGQGGYGYTF